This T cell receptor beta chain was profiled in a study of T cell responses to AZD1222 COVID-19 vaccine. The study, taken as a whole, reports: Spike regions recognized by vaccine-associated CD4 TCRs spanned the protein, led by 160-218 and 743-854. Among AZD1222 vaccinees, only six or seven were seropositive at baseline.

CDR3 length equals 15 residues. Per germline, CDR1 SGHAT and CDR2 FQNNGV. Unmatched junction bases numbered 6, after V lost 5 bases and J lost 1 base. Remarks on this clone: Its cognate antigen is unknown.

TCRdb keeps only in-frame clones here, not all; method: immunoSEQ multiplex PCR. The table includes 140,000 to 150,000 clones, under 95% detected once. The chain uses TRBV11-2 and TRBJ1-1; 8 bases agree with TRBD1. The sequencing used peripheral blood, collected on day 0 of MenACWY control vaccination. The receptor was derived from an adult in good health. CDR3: CASSLTGGENTEAFF. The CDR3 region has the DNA TGTGCCAGCAGCCTCACAGGGGGTGAGAACACTGAAGCTTTCTTT.